The 21 T cell receptor beta chains below come from one sample, sequenced in a study of cytomegalovirus exposure and HLA in healthy donors. The PCR had 60 Vbeta and 13 Jbeta primers. Some clones are missing from TCRdb's copy, which holds only in-frame ones; the method was immunoSEQ multiplex PCR. Its clone listing holds 65,000 to 85,000 clones. The material sequenced was PBMCs. These receptors were obtained from a female donor in good health and CMV-seropositive.

The V call is TRBV6-4, the J call TRBJ2-3; 7 bases map to TRBD2. CDR3 length: 15 residues. Germline trimming cut 0 bases from V and 0 bases from J; bases unmatched to any gene: 0. Germline lookup yields CDR1 MRHNA and CDR2 SNTAGT. The CDR3 loop is CASSDSAGSTDTQYF. The CDR3 region has the DNA TGTGCCAGCAGTGACTCAGCGGGGAGCACAGATACGCAGTATTTT.

This rearrangement joins TRBV19 to TRBJ2-5, with TRBD2 matching 9 bases. The CDR3 is 14 amino acids. Germline-derived CDR1 and CDR2 are LNHDA and SQIVND (reference sequence). With V trimmed by 6 bases and J by 5 bases, 7 bases remained unmatched. The CDR3 bases are TGTGCCAGTAGCTTAGCGGGAGCTCGCGAGACCCAGTACTTC. Translated, it gives CASSLAGARETQYF.

The chain recombines TRBV6-5 with TRBJ1-2; 9 bases are shared with TRBD1. Germline V gene data show CDR1 as MNHEY and CDR2 as SVGAGI. The CDR3 has 15 amino acids. The ends lost 2 bases at V and 8 bases at J; junction bases unmatched: 9. The CDR3 sequence is CASSYAGTGRRGYTF. The CDR3 DNA sequence: TGTGCCAGCAGTTACGCCGGGACAGGGAGGCGCGGCTACACCTTC.

This chain uses TRBV10-3 with TRBJ1-1, with 11 bases lining up with TRBD1. The CDR3 is made up of 15 amino acids. CDR1 ENHRY and CDR2 SYGVKD come from the germline V gene. The V gene end was trimmed by 6 bases and the J gene end by 3 bases; junction bases not matched to a gene: 6. DNA of the CDR3: TGTGCCATCAGGATTTCGGGACAGGGGGACACTGAAGCTTTCTTT. It encodes CAIRISGQGDTEAFF.

This chain uses TRBV6-6 with TRBJ1-1; perhaps TRBD1 as D (5 bases). Between the trimmed V and J ends, which lost 0 bases and 9 bases, there was a span of 11 bases. There are 13 residues in the CDR3. Germline CDR1 MNHNY, CDR2 SVGAGI (reference sequence). CDR3 sequence reads: CASSYSGQEQAFF. In DNA form, the CDR3 reads TGTGCCAGCAGTTACTCGGGGCAGGAACAAGCTTTCTTT.

The chain is built from TRBV13 and TRBJ2-1; TRBD1 aligns across 11 bases. The CDR3 is made up of 17 amino acids. V was clipped by 4 bases and J by 2 bases; unmatched bases: 7. Germline CDR1 PRHDT, CDR2 FYEKMQ (reference sequence). In DNA, the CDR3 is TGTGCCAGCAGCTCACTCCCGGGACAGGGGGCCTACAATGAGCAGTTCTTC. Its protein product is CASSSLPGQGAYNEQFF.

CDR3 DNA: TGTGCCAGCAGCCCCGGGGACAGGGTAAACACTGAAGCTTTCTTT. Its protein is CASSPGDRVNTEAFF. This chain connects TRBV11-2 to TRBJ1-1; 9 positions match TRBD1. V gave up 5 bases and J gave up 2 bases; unmatched junction bases: 6. The CDR3 sequence is 15 residues long. Germline assignment: CDR1 SGHAT and CDR2 FQNNGV.

The chain employs TRBV29-1 and TRBJ2-1, with 9 bases matching TRBD1. Losses at the gene ends were 4 bases for V and 4 bases for J; bases not matched to a gene: 2. CDR3 length: 13 residues. CDR1 SQVTM and CDR2 ANQGSEA come from the germline V gene. CDR3 DNA: TGCAGCGTTGTAGGGACAGGGTACAATGAGCAGTTCTTC. It codes for CSVVGTGYNEQFF.

The chain uses TRBV18 and TRBJ1-3; TRBD1 matches at 7 bases. With V trimmed by 5 bases and J by 6 bases, 10 bases remained unmatched. CDR1 KGHSH and CDR2 LQKENI come from the germline V gene. The CDR3 consists of 15 residues. CDR3 nucleotide sequence: TGTGCCAGCTCATTACCGACAGGGTTGGAAAACACCATATATTTT. It codes for CASSLPTGLENTIYF.

As concerns this clone: An end of the junction does not agree with germline; a read error may underlie this. Other DNA sequences in this sample translate to the same CDR3. The chain recombines TRBV9 with TRBJ1-6; 8 bases fit TRBD1. The germline V gene encodes CDR1 SGDLS and CDR2 YYNGEE. This CDR3 is 15 amino acids long. DNA of the CDR3: TGTGCCAGCAGCGGTACAACAGGGGGGAATTCACCCCTACACTTT. It translates to CASSGTTGGNSPLHF.

The chain employs TRBV6-5 and TRBJ1-5; tentative D call: TRBD1 (6 bases). Trimming removed 5 bases at V and 4 bases at J, with 12 bases between. Germline loops: CDR1 MNHEY, CDR2 SVGAGI. The CDR3 runs to 14 residues. DNA for the CDR3: TGTGCCAGCAGTATGGGACATCCGAATCAGCCCCAGCATTTT. It codes for CASSMGHPNQPQHF.

The rearrangement uses TRBV5-1 and TRBJ2-7; a weak D match, TRBD2 (6 bases). The CDR3 has 16 amino acids. Trimming removed 4 bases at V and 5 bases at J, with 22 bases between. The V gene's germline CDR1 is SGHRS and CDR2 YFSETQ. The CDR3 bases are TGCGCCAGCAGCACGGGCGGAAGTCCGGGGGTCAACGAGCAGTACTTC. Translated, it gives CASSTGGSPGVNEQYF.

The J gene is TRBJ1-5, the V gene TRBV6-5, with TRBD1 as a possible D gene (6 bases). The V gene lost 6 bases and the J gene lost 7 bases, with 13 bases spanning the gap. CDR1 MNHEY and CDR2 SVGAGI come from the germline V gene. The CDR3 covers 13 residues. CDR3 sequence: CASSRQVGQPQHF. The CDR3 DNA is TGTGCCAGCAGCCGACAGGTAGGGCAGCCCCAGCATTTT.

V and J are TRBV5-8 and TRBJ2-3, with 10 bases fitting TRBD1. The V gene's germline CDR1 is SGHTS and CDR2 YDEGEE. V gave up 1 base and J gave up 8 bases; unmatched junction bases: 10. The length of the CDR3 is 16 residues. The chain's CDR3 is CASSLSGTGEEGTQYF. CDR3 DNA sequence: TGTGCCAGCAGCTTGTCTGGGACAGGGGAAGAAGGTACGCAGTATTTT.

The V gene is TRBV5-1, the J gene TRBJ2-3; D might be TRBD2 (5 bases). V gave up 0 bases and J gave up 2 bases, with 13 bases separating them. The CDR3 extends over 16 amino acids. Germline values: CDR1 SGHRS, CDR2 YFSETQ. This CDR3 reads CASSLDPGSVTDTQYF. The DNA of the CDR3 is TGCGCCAGCAGCTTGGATCCGGGGAGTGTCACAGATACGCAGTATTTT.

The V call is TRBV5-1, the J call TRBJ2-1, with D uncertain. Germline V gene data show CDR1 as SGHRS and CDR2 as YFSETQ. The CDR3 has 14 amino acids. The germline V and J ends were trimmed by 4 bases and 10 bases, with 18 bases remaining between them. The CDR3: CASSPVAASWEQFF. CDR3 nucleotides: TGCGCCAGCAGCCCGGTAGCTGCAAGTTGGGAGCAGTTCTTC.

The genes are TRBV28 and TRBJ2-7, with D perhaps TRBD2 (5 bases). The CDR3 sequence is 11 residues long. Germline CDR1 reads MDHEN; CDR2 reads SYDVKM. The V and J ends lost 7 bases and 2 bases respectively, with 6 bases between them. The CDR3 spells CASTGTYEQYF. Here the CDR3 DNA reads TGTGCCAGCACGGGAACCTACGAGCAGTACTTC.

This clone is classed as medium-sized (0.01 to 0.1%) by frequency. The rearrangement links TRBV19 to TRBJ1-4; 8 bases align to TRBD1. CDR1 and CDR2 from the germline V gene are LNHDA and SQIVND (reference sequence). The CDR3 runs to 15 residues. V shed 4 bases and J 2 bases; nucleotides not matched to a gene: 3. The CDR3 bases are TGTGCCAGTAGTAGGTGGACAGGGACTAATGAAAAACTGTTTTTT. This encodes CASSRWTGTNEKLFF.

The chain is built from TRBV6-1 and TRBJ2-2, with D perhaps TRBD2 (5 bases). Germline-derived CDR1 and CDR2 are MNHNS and SASEGT. Trimming left V 1 base short and J 7 bases short, with 7 bases between. CDR3 size: 13 residues. In DNA, the CDR3 is TGTGCCAGCAGTGAAGTCGGGGTCGGGGAGCTGTTTTTT. Residues: CASSEVGVGELFF.

The chain couples TRBV6-4 to TRBJ1-5; a possible D gene is TRBD1 (5 bases). This CDR3 comprises 16 residues. Trimming removed 4 bases from V and 3 bases from J, with 16 bases in between. Germline CDR1 reads MRHNA; CDR2 reads SNTAGT. CDR3 sequence: CASSVSGERFNQPQHF. In nucleotides, the CDR3 is TGTGCCAGCAGTGTTTCGGGGGAGAGGTTCAATCAGCCCCAGCATTTT.

This chain links TRBV6-5 with TRBJ1-3; D gene ambiguous. V lost 2 bases to trimming and J lost 4 bases, with 6 bases between them. Germline CDR1 MNHEY, CDR2 SVGAGI. There are 13 residues in the CDR3. The CDR3 DNA reads TGTGCCAGCAGTTACGCGACAGGAAACACCATATATTTT. Translated: CASSYATGNTIYF.